This T cell receptor beta chain was found in a study of blood T cell repertoires in COVID-19. The CDR3 has 15 residues. CDR1 and CDR2 (germline): SGHTA, FQGNSA. V was clipped by 5 bases and J by 8 bases, with 18 bases between them. TCRdb's copy holds only in-frame clones and misses some; the assay was immunoSEQ multiplex PCR. This table has around 290,000 clones, around nine tenths appearing once. This clonotype originated in a man between 40 and 49 years old with acute or convalescent COVID-19. The chain has TRBV7-2 and TRBJ1-4, with D possibly being TRBD1 (6 bases). The sequencing sample was made of peripheral blood. The CDR3 DNA sequence: TGTGCCAGCAGCCTTACTACGGGACATCAAGAAAAACTGTTTTTT. It codes for CASSLTTGHQEKLFF.